This T cell receptor beta chain was identified in a study of regulatory T cells in long-lasting Graves disease. Time point here: persistent/refractory GD, antithyroid drugs over 5 years with positive TRAb. Extracted RNA from PBMCs served as the source of the TCR library. The patients were enrolled through endocrinology in Xi'an, China. This clonotype showed up just a few times. The target antigen is unknown. The V end lost 4 bases, the J end lost 5 bases, and 9 bases lay between the germline ends. Germline CDR1 reads SQVTM; CDR2 reads ANQGSEA. The CDR3 covers 11 residues. General study points: The study found TRBV28, TRBJ1-2 and TRBJ2-5 favored in persistent disease.

In building TCR beta libraries, iRepertoire HTBI primers were used together with Arm-PCR of CDR3 regions. TCRdb analysed the multiplex PCR reads with MiXCR anew, one entry per CDR3 protein. This table has 450,000 or so distinct CDR3 sequences, roughly 23% appearing once. This specimen was peripheral blood mononuclear cells (PBMCs), taken when the disease was refractory, from a patient treated with antithyroid drugs. The clonotype comes from a female donor with Graves disease. The chain combines TRBV29-1 with TRBJ2-7, with unresolved D. In nucleotides, the CDR3 is TGCAGCGTTGCCGTCCTGGACGAGCAGTACTTC. Protein sequence: CSVAVLDEQYF.